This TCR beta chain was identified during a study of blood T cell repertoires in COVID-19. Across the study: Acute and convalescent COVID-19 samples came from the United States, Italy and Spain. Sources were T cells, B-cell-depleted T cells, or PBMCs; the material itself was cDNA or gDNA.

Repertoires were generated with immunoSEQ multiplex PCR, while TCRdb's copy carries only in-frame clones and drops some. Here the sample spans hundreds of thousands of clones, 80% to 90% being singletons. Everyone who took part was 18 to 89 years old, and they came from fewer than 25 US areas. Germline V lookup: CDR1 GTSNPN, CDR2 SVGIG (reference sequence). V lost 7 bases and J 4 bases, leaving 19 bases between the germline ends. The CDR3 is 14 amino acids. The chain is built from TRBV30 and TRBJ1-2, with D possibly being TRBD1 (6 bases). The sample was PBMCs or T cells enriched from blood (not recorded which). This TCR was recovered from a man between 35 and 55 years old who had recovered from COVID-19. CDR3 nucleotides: TGTGCCTACAAATTGGACAGACGGGCCTATGGCTACACCTTC. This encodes CAYKLDRRAYGYTF.